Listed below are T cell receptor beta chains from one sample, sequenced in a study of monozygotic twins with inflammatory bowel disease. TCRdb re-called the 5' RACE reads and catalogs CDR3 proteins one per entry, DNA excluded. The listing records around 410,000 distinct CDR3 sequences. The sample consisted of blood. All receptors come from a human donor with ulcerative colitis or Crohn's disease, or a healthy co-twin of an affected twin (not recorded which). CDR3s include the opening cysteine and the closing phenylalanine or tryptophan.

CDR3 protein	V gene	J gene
CSARRDRGPEAFF	TRBV20-1	TRBJ1-1
CSAAPPGAYGYTF	TRBV20-1	TRBJ1-2
CASSQEWDSRPSGANVLTF	TRBV4-3	TRBJ2-6
CASSQEGAGSTDTQYF	TRBV4-3	TRBJ2-3
CASSLRVGLQETQYF	TRBV7-9	TRBJ2-5
CASSPNDRGTGNTIYF	TRBV7-2	TRBJ1-3
CSARGAVDTQYF	TRBV29-1	TRBJ2-3
CASTDPGEYNEKLFF	TRBV5-1	TRBJ1-4
CASRGGTGTEAFF	TRBV2	TRBJ1-1
CASSYSEILSSYNEQFF	TRBV6-5	TRBJ2-1
CATSRDRQGIQHF	TRBV15	TRBJ1-5
CASSVTRPPEQFF	TRBV5-1	TRBJ2-1
CASSLGDRTNEKLFF	TRBV7-9	TRBJ1-4
CATSRADNTGELFF	TRBV24-1	TRBJ2-2
CASSQISESRLFF	TRBV3-1	TRBJ2-1
CASRAGRTDTQYF	TRBV5-1	TRBJ2-3
CASSKNRDSYEQYF	TRBV5-1	TRBJ2-7
CASSLANNMNTEAFF	TRBV5-1	TRBJ1-1
CASSLWDRATEAFF	TRBV12-3/TRBV12-4	TRBJ1-1
CATSDPGLGEQFF	TRBV24-1	TRBJ2-1
CASSSPTSGVFVHEQYF	TRBV28	TRBJ2-7
CASSRSPTNEKLFF	TRBV3-1	TRBJ1-4
CASSPQGQGWRNEQFF	TRBV7-9	TRBJ2-1
CASGVNTEAFF	TRBV28	TRBJ1-1
CATGRAAGNTIYF	TRBV15	TRBJ1-3
CASSPGLGTDTQYF	TRBV7-9	TRBJ2-3
CSAGTAIAKNIQYF	TRBV20-1	TRBJ2-4
CASTERSVNTEAFF	TRBV2	TRBJ1-1
CASSGLTIGDRGRRSNQPQHF	TRBV11-2	TRBJ1-5
CASGEPGRGYPGNTIYF	TRBV6-1	TRBJ1-3
CLAEGTNEKLFF	TRBV7-9	TRBJ1-4
CASNPPRWNTEAFF	TRBV28	TRBJ1-1
CASSFSGWAYEQYF	TRBV12-3/TRBV12-4	TRBJ2-7
CASSYDRGPRGYTF	TRBV6-6	TRBJ1-2
CASSPGQGSEQYF	TRBV10-1	TRBJ2-7
CASSVPGGIDTQYF	TRBV25-1	TRBJ2-3
CASSYTSRAAGNTIYF	TRBV6-5	TRBJ1-3
CASSRREVGNTEAFF	TRBV18	TRBJ1-1
CASSLAGTGNEQFF	TRBV5-6	TRBJ2-1
CASSLIGTTDEQFF	TRBV5-1	TRBJ2-1
CACSLAVVAGNMDTQYF	TRBV5-6	TRBJ2-3
CASSVGANVLTF	TRBV7-9	TRBJ2-6
CASSLGQLTSTDTQYF	TRBV5-1	TRBJ2-3
CAISESRTGVGPSTDTQYF	TRBV10-3	TRBJ2-3
CASSLGATWSHTEAFF	TRBV7-9	TRBJ1-1
CATSDPLEGNNEQFF	TRBV24-1	TRBJ2-1
CATAPEGPETQYF	TRBV10-3	TRBJ2-5
CASSPGTSGNTDTQYF	TRBV5-1	TRBJ2-3
CASSRAGLAGGSLPRELFF	TRBV19	TRBJ2-2
CASSLDVGADMQYF	TRBV7-9	TRBJ2-3
CASSLPPATTLRNEQFF	TRBV28	TRBJ2-1
CASSPGTGDEAQYF	TRBV5-1	TRBJ2-5
CATSSRQDRNTEAFF	TRBV15	TRBJ1-1
CSVEEGSYNEQFF	TRBV29-1	TRBJ2-1
CASSPGTNSGNTIYF	TRBV7-9	TRBJ1-3
CASRGRPGGELFF	TRBV2	TRBJ2-2
CASTPGFEQFF	TRBV12-3/TRBV12-4	TRBJ2-1